The sequence of this T cell receptor beta chain was determined in a study of cytomegalovirus exposure and HLA in healthy donors. The PCR was carried out with 60 Vbeta primers and 13 Jbeta primers. Only in-frame clones appear in the TCRdb table, and some are missing; sequencing was by immunoSEQ multiplex PCR. The sample has about 130,000 clones, 70% to 80% seen once. Germline V gene lookup returns CDR1 SGDLS and CDR2 YYNGEE. Losses at the gene ends were 4 bases for V and 0 bases for J; bases not matched to a gene: 6. The CDR3 loop spans 15 amino acids. The receptor was derived from a man aged 30 to 39 in good health and CMV-seronegative. The sample consisted of PBMCs. The chain employs TRBV9 and TRBJ2-7, with 8 bases aligning to TRBD1. The CDR3 DNA is TGTGCCAGCAGCTTCCGGACAGGGTCCTCCTACGAGCAGTACTTC. It yields the protein CASSFRTGSSYEQYF.